This entry describes one TCR beta chain. In the original analysis: Amplification of reference gene primers provided the estimated nucleated cell counts. The repertoire was sequenced with immunoSEQ multiplex PCR; TCRdb's copy has only in-frame clones and lacks some. V, J and clone size are those of that table, while D and trimming were read from the DNA. The sample records a few hundred thousand clones, over 85% being singletons. The data derive from a study of blood T cell repertoires in COVID-19. For the study at large: There were acute and convalescent COVID-19 samples, and they came from the United States, Italy and Spain. PBMCs, B-cell-depleted T cells, or T cells were the source of the cDNA or gDNA that made up the material.

In germline, CDR1 is MNHEY, CDR2 SVGAGI. V lost 7 bases and J lost 2; bases outside the gene matches: 10. The CDR3 totals 15 residues. This sequence originates from a woman in her twenties or thirties who had recovered from COVID-19. This chain links TRBV6-5 with TRBJ2-5; 7 bases fit TRBD1. The specimen was PBMCs or T cells enriched from blood (not recorded which). The CDR3 reads CASTLSWGQQETQYF. For the CDR3, the DNA is TGTGCCAGCACCCTATCCTGGGGACAGCAAGAGACCCAGTACTTC.